A selection of T cell receptor beta chains follows, all from one sample in a study of T cell clones after liver transplantation. The repertoire was sequenced with immunoSEQ multiplex PCR; TCRdb's copy has only in-frame clones and lacks some. The data show roughly 73,000 clones, with about 80% seen just once and about 0.6% held by the top ten. Specimen: CD4+ T cells from blood, collected before liver transplant. These receptors originate from a human donor who received a liver transplant. Each CDR3 is given with its conserved first and last residue. The D gene is left open where the match is weak. The size entry is marked missing in some rows and otherwise reads once, few, many or a size class.

V gene	clone size	J gene	CDR3 length	D gene	CDR3 protein	CDR3 DNA
TRBV28	-	TRBJ1-1	13	-	CASSGIMITEAFF	TGTGCCAGCAGCGGGATAATGATCACTGAAGCTTTCTTT
TRBV5-1	-	TRBJ2-7	13	-	CASSLTATYEQYF	TGCGCCAGCAGCTTGACCGCCACCTACGAGCAGTACTTC
TRBV7-9	-	TRBJ2-3	15	-	CASSLPARVGNTQYF	TGTGCCAGCAGCTTACCCGCCAGGGTGGGCAATACGCAGTATTTT
TRBV9	-	TRBJ2-5	16	TRBD1	CASSVGPMGTEETQYF	TGTGCCAGCAGCGTAGGCCCCATGGGGACAGAAGAGACCCAGTACTTC
TRBV6-5	once	TRBJ2-2	13	TRBD2	CASARERIGELFF	TGTGCCAGCGCGCGGGAGAGGATCGGGGAGCTGTTTTTT
TRBV9	few	TRBJ1-2	16	-	CASSVGIQPTNYGYTF	TGTGCCAGCAGCGTAGGAATACAGCCCACTAACTATGGCTACACCTTC
TRBV11-2	-	TRBJ2-3	16	TRBD2	CASSGLLAGGADTQYF	TGTGCCAGCAGCGGGCTACTAGCGGGAGGGGCAGATACGCAGTATTTT
TRBV12-5	once	TRBJ2-1	15	-	CASGSHEALNNEQFF	TGTGCTAGTGGTTCCCACGAGGCCTTAAACAATGAGCAGTTCTTC
TRBV5-1	-	TRBJ2-1	16	TRBD2	CASSPVAGESYNEQFF	TGCGCCAGCAGCCCTGTAGCGGGAGAATCCTACAATGAGCAGTTCTTC
TRBV6-6	-	TRBJ2-7	13	TRBD1	CASRGTGVYEQYF	TGTGCCAGCAGGGGGACAGGGGTATACGAGCAGTACTTC
TRBV6-5	-	TRBJ2-1	15	-	CASSKNSFSYNEQFF	TGTGCCAGCAGCAAAAACTCCTTCTCCTACAATGAGCAGTTCTTC
TRBV7-9	-	TRBJ1-2	14	-	CASSYTLGGYGYTF	TGTGCCAGCAGTTACACCCTCGGGGGGTATGGCTACACCTTC
TRBV6-5	-	TRBJ1-1	14	-	CASSYWAGRFEAFF	TGTGCCAGCAGTTACTGGGCAGGGCGATTTGAAGCTTTCTTT
TRBV28	once	TRBJ1-2	13	-	CASTLRANYGYTF	TGTGCCAGCACCCTTCGGGCTAACTATGGCTACACCTTC
TRBV18	many	TRBJ1-5	16	-	CASSPRGTADNQPQHF	TGTGCCAGCTCACCACGCGGGACGGCAGATAATCAGCCCCAGCATTTT
TRBV28	-	TRBJ1-4	16	-	CASKDPRGPTGEKLFF	TGTGCCAGCAAAGACCCCAGGGGCCCGACGGGTGAAAAACTGTTTTTT
TRBV10-2	-	TRBJ2-1	16	-	CATRRGIAQTYNEQFF	TGCGCCACCCGCCGGGGCATAGCTCAAACCTACAATGAGCAGTTCTTC
TRBV18	-	TRBJ2-3	17	-	CASSLGRHSERTDTQYF	TGTGCCAGCTCCCTAGGGCGACACAGTGAACGCACAGATACGCAGTATTTT
TRBV5-1	-	TRBJ2-7	17	TRBD1	CASSFSHRGLGAYEQYF	TGCGCCAGCAGCTTCTCACACAGGGGCTTGGGGGCCTACGAGCAGTACTTC
TRBV7-9	once	TRBJ2-7	15	TRBD2	CASSAPGLAGVGKYF	TGTGCCAGCAGCGCTCCGGGACTAGCGGGAGTGGGCAAGTACTTC
TRBV28	-	TRBJ2-5	14	TRBD2	CASSLGGTGETQYF	TGTGCCAGCAGTTTGGGGGGGACCGGGGAGACCCAGTACTTC
TRBV11-2	-	TRBJ2-1	15	-	CASSPLVSAYNEQFF	TGTGCCAGCAGCCCCCTAGTGAGTGCCTACAATGAGCAGTTCTTC
TRBV11-2	-	TRBJ2-1	16	-	CASSLGGASSYNEQFF	TGTGCCAGCAGCTTAGGGGGGGCCAGCTCCTACAATGAGCAGTTCTTC
TRBV29-1	-	TRBJ2-4	16	-	CSVPLHVGKAKNIQYF	TGCAGCGTTCCCCTACATGTGGGCAAAGCCAAAAACATTCAGTACTTC
TRBV10-1	-	TRBJ2-1	17	TRBD2	CASSAGTSGRTNNEQFF	TGCGCCAGCAGTGCCGGGACTAGCGGGAGGACGAACAATGAGCAGTTCTTC
TRBV6-4	-	TRBJ1-5	13	-	CASSRGPGQPQHF	TGTGCCAGCTCGAGGGGCCCCGGGCAGCCCCAGCATTTT
TRBV7-2	many	TRBJ1-2	14	-	CASSVAGTVTGYTF	TGTGCCAGCAGCGTAGCCGGGACGGTGACCGGGTACACCTTC
TRBV18	once	TRBJ1-4	14	-	CASSLQGLNEKLFF	TGTGCCAGCTCACTACAGGGACTAAATGAAAAACTGTTTTTT
TRBV28	-	TRBJ2-7	18	-	CASSLGYDIRVASYEQYF	TGTGCCAGCAGTTTAGGTTACGACATACGCGTAGCCTCCTACGAGCAGTACTTC
TRBV6-6	-	TRBJ2-6	15	-	CASSYEGAGANVLTF	TGTGCCAGCAGTTACGAGGGGGCTGGGGCCAACGTCCTGACTTTC
TRBV20-1	-	TRBJ2-1	11	-	CSASSYNEQFF	TGCAGTGCATCATCTTACAATGAGCAGTTCTTC
TRBV19	-	TRBJ2-1	16	TRBD2	CASSNSGRDHSNEQFF	TGTGCCAGTAGTAATAGCGGGAGGGATCATAGCAATGAGCAGTTCTTC
TRBV5-4	-	TRBJ1-2	15	-	CASSQGSAGNYGYTF	TGTGCCAGCAGCCAAGGATCGGCAGGGAACTATGGCTACACCTTC
TRBV6-6	-	TRBJ1-1	16	TRBD1	CASSRPPTGGDTEAFF	TGTGCCAGCAGTCGGCCCCCGACAGGGGGGGACACTGAAGCTTTCTTT
TRBV29-1	-	TRBJ1-1	13	TRBD1	CSVEDRQGYEAFF	TGCAGCGTTGAAGATCGACAGGGGTATGAAGCTTTCTTT
TRBV30	-	TRBJ1-1	14	-	CAWSVRSGYTEAFF	TGTGCCTGGAGTGTACGCTCCGGCTACACTGAAGCTTTCTTT
TRBV9	-	TRBJ2-5	15	TRBD1	CASSVEGQGGETQYF	TGTGCCAGCAGCGTAGAGGGACAGGGAGGGGAGACCCAGTACTTC
TRBV18	-	TRBJ2-2	18	TRBD2	CASSQRLAGGLDTGELFF	TGTGCCAGCTCACAAAGACTAGCGGGAGGGCTCGACACCGGGGAGCTGTTTTTT
TRBV18	-	TRBJ2-4	15	-	CASSPKGEVKNIQYF	TGTGCCAGCTCACCAAAAGGAGAAGTCAAAAACATTCAGTACTTC
TRBV5-6	-	TRBJ1-2	13	-	CASSLGRNYGYTF	TGTGCCAGCAGCTTGGGACGGAACTATGGCTACACCTTC
TRBV5-4	-	TRBJ2-5	14	-	CASSLAGAVETQYF	TGTGCCAGCAGCTTGGCGGGAGCGGTAGAGACCCAGTACTTC
TRBV5-6	-	TRBJ2-1	15	-	CASSGASDSYNEQFF	TGTGCCAGCAGCGGGGCTAGCGACTCCTACAATGAGCAGTTCTTC
TRBV7-9	-	TRBJ2-2	12	-	CASSRTLGELFF	TGTGCCAGCAGCAGGACTCTGGGGGAGCTGTTTTTT
TRBV7-2	-	TRBJ2-3	15	-	CASSPGAVSTDTQYF	TGTGCCAGCAGCCCCGGGGCGGTTAGCACAGATACGCAGTATTTT
TRBV6-5	-	TRBJ2-3	14	-	CASSYSDRADTQYF	TGTGCCAGCAGTTACTCCGACCGTGCCGATACGCAGTATTTT
TRBV2	-	TRBJ2-5	15	TRBD2	CASRPLAGGGETQYF	TGTGCCAGCAGGCCACTAGCGGGAGGAGGAGAGACCCAGTACTTC
TRBV2	-	TRBJ2-5	16	TRBD2	CASSRGLAGGRETQYF	TGTGCCAGCAGCAGGGGACTAGCGGGAGGGCGAGAGACCCAGTACTTC
TRBV7-8	-	TRBJ2-7	16	TRBD2	CASRKNLAGGSYEQYF	TGTGCCAGCAGGAAGAATCTAGCGGGAGGCTCCTACGAGCAGTACTTC
TRBV7-9	medium-sized	TRBJ1-1	14	TRBD1	CASSLSTGTTEAFF	TGTGCCAGCAGCTTGTCGACAGGGACCACTGAAGCTTTCTTT
TRBV7-2	once	TRBJ2-1	14	-	CAVHQARRGNEQFF	TGTGCCGTCCATCAGGCTCGGCGTGGAAATGAGCAGTTCTTC
TRBV19	-	TRBJ2-6	17	-	CASSLHRESTGANVLTF	TGTGCCAGTAGTCTGCACAGGGAATCAACTGGGGCCAACGTCCTGACTTTC
TRBV6-1	-	TRBJ2-3	16	-	CASSEALGSFTDTQYF	TGTGCCAGCAGTGAAGCGCTAGGCAGCTTCACAGATACGCAGTATTTT
TRBV19	-	TRBJ1-1	14	-	CASSSHSLNTEAFF	TGTGCCAGTAGTAGTCACAGCCTGAACACTGAAGCTTTCTTT
TRBV9	-	TRBJ2-2	16	TRBD2	CASSVEGSGIVGELFF	TGTGCCAGCAGCGTAGAAGGTAGCGGGATAGTCGGGGAGCTGTTTTTT
TRBV7-9	-	TRBJ2-1	16	TRBD2	CASSYGLAGGVDEQFF	TGTGCCAGCAGCTACGGACTAGCGGGAGGAGTCGATGAGCAGTTCTTC